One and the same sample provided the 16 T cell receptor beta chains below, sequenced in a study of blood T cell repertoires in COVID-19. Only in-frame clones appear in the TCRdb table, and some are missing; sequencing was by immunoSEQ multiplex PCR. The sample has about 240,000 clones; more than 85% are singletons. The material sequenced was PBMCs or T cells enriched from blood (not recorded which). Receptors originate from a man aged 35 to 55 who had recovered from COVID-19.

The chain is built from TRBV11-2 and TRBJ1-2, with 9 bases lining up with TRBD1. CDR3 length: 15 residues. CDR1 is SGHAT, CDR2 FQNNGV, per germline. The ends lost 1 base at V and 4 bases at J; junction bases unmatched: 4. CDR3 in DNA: TGTGCCAGCAGCTTAGCGGGACAGGGCTTCTATGGCTACACCTTC. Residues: CASSLAGQGFYGYTF.

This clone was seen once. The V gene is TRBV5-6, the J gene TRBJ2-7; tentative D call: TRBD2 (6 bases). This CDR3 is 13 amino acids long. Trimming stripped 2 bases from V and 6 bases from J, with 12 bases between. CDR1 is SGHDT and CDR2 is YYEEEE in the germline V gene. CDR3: CASSFRGVGEQYF. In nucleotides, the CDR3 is TGTGCCAGCAGCTTCCGCGGGGTCGGCGAGCAGTACTTC. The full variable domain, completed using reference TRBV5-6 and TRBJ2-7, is DAGVTQSPTHLIKTRGQQVTLRCSPKSGHDTVSWYQQALGQGPQFIFQYYEEEERQRGNFPDRFSGHQFPNYSSELNVNALLLGDSALYLCASSFRGVGEQYFGPGTRLTVT.

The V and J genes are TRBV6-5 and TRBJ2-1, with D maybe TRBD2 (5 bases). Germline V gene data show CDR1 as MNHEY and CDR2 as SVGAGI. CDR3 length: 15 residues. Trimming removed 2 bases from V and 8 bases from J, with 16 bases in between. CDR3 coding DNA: TGTGCCAGCAGTTACGGGGTCGGGCCGGAGGATGAGCAGTTCTTC. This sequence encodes CASSYGVGPEDEQFF.

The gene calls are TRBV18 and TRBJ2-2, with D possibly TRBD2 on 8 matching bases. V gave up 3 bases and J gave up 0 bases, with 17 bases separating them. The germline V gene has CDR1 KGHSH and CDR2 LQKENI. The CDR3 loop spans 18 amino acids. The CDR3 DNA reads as TGTGCCAGCTCACCCGTCGGGAGGGGACAGACGAACACCGGGGAGCTGTTTTTT. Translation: CASSPVGRGQTNTGELFF.

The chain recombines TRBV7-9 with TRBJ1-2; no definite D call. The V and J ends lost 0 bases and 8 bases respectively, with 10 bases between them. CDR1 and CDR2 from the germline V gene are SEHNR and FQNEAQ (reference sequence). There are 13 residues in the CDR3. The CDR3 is CASSLAFGRGYTF. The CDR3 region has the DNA TGTGCCAGCAGCTTAGCGTTCGGGAGGGGCTACACCTTC.

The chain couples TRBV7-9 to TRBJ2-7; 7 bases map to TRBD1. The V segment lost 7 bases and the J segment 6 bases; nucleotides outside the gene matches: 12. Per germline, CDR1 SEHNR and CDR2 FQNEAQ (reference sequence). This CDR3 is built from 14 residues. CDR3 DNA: TGTGCCAGCACCGATGGGACAGTGGGATTCGAGCAGTACTTC. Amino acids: CASTDGTVGFEQYF.

The CDR3 nucleotides read TGTGCCAGCAGCTTACCCGGGAGGGGGACCCAGTACTTC. This codes for CASSLPGRGTQYF. The chain combines TRBV11-2 with TRBJ2-5; 8 positions match TRBD2. The V gene's germline CDR1 is SGHAT and CDR2 FQNNGV. The CDR3 loop spans 13 amino acids. V dropped 2 bases and J dropped 7; count of bases not matched to a gene: 3.

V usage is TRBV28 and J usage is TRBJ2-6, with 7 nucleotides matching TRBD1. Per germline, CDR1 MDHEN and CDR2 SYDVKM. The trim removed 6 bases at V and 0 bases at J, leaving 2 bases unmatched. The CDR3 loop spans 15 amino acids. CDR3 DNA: TGTGCCAGCAGCTCAGGGGGCTCTGGGGCCAACGTCCTGACTTTC. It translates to CASSSGGSGANVLTF.

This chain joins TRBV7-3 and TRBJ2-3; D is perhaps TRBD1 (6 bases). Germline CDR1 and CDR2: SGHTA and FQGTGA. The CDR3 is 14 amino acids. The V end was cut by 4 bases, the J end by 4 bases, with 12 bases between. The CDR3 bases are TGTGCCAGCAGCTCCCAGGGGAGCCCAGATACGCAGTATTTT. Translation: CASSSQGSPDTQYF.

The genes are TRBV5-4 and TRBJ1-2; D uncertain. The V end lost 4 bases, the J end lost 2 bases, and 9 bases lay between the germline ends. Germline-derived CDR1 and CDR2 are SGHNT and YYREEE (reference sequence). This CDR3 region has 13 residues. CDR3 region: CASSGLGNYGYTF. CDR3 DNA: TGTGCCAGCAGCGGCCTGGGCAACTATGGCTACACCTTC. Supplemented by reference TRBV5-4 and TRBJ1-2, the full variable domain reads ETGVTQSPTHLIKTRGQQVTLRCSSQSGHNTVSWYQQALGQGPQFIFQYYREEENGRGNFPPRFSGLQFPNYSSELNVNALELDDSALYLCASSGLGNYGYTFGSGTRLTVV.

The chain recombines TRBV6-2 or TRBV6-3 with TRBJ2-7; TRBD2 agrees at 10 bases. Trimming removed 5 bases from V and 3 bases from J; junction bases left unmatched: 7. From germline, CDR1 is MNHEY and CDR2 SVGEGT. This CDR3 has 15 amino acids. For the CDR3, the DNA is TGTGCCAGCAGTGGAGCGGGAGGGCCTTTCTACGAGCAGTACTTC. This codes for CASSGAGGPFYEQYF.

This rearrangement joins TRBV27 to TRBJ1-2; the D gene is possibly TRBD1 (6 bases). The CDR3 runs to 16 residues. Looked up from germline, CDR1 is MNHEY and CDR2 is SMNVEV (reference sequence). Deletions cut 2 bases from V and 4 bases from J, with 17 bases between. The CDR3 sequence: CASSLTPQTGSYGYTF. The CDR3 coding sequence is TGTGCCAGCAGTTTAACCCCCCAAACAGGGAGCTATGGCTACACCTTC.

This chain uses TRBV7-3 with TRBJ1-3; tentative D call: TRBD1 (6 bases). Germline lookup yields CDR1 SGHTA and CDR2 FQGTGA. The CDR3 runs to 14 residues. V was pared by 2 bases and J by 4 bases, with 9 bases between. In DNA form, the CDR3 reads TGTGCCAGCAGCTTAGCTGGGGGCGGAAACACCATATATTTT. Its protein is CASSLAGGGNTIYF.

CDR3 residues: CASSTRRLDRGGYGYTF. As DNA, the CDR3 is TGTGCCAGCAGCACTCGAAGACTAGACAGGGGGGGCTATGGCTACACCTTC. This rearrangement joins TRBV7-8 to TRBJ1-2, with 9 positions matching TRBD1. Unmatched junction bases numbered 14, after V lost 5 bases and J lost 4 bases. Germline-derived CDR1 and CDR2 are SGHVS and FQNEAQ. The CDR3 runs 17 residues. Variable domain in full (rest from reference TRBV7-8 and TRBJ1-2): GAGVSQSPRYKVAKRGQDVALRCDPISGHVSLFWYQQALGQGPEFLTYFQNEAQLDKSGLPSDRFFAERPEGSVSTLKIQRTQQEDSAVYLCASSTRRLDRGGYGYTFGSGTRLTVV.

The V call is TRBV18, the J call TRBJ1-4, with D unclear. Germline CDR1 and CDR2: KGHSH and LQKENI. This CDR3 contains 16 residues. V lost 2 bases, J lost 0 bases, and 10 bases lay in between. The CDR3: CASSPVMAATNEKLFF. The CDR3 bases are TGTGCCAGCTCACCAGTGATGGCGGCAACTAATGAAAAACTGTTTTTT.

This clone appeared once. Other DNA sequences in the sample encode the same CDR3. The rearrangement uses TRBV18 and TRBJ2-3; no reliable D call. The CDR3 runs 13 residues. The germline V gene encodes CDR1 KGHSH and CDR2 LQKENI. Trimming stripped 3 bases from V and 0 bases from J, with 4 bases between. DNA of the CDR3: TGTGCCAGCTCACCTCCTAGCACAGATACGCAGTATTTT. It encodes CASSPPSTDTQYF.